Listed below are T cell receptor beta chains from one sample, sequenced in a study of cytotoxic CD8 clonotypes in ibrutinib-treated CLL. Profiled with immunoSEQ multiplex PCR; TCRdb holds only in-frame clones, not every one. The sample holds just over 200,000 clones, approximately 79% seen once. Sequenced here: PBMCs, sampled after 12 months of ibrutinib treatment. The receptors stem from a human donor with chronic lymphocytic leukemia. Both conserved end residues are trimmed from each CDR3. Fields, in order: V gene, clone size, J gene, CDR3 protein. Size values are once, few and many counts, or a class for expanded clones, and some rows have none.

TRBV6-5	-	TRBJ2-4	ASSSWDGKNIQY
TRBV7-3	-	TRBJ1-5	ASDDRSNQPQH
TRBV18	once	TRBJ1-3	ASSPPGRVAGNTIY
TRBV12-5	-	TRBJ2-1	ASGLEAGGVNEQF
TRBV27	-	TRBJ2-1	ASSGWTDYNEQF
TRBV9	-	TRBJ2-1	ASNRDRGFDEQF
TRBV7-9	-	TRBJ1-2	ASSPKALGSGVD
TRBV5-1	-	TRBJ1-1	ASRLTDDTEAF
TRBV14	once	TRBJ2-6	ASSTWTGSSSGANVLT
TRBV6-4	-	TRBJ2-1	ASSAQQGDFEQF
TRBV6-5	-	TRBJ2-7	ASSYSSGQGAYEQY
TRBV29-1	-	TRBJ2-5	SYRGETQY
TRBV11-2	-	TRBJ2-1	ASTSRAAAYNEQF
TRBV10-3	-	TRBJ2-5	AISVMGVKETQY
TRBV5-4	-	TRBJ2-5	ASSLASETQY
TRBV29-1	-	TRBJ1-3	SVEDRGSTDGNTIY
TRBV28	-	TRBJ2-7	ASSTPGTGSYEQY
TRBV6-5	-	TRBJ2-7	ASSYSTLRRSEQY
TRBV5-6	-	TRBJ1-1	ASSWEGQLGAF
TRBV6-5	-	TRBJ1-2	ASRPYIGGGYT
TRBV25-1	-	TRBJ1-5	ASPRRGSNQPQH
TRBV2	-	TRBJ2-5	ASSQEETQY
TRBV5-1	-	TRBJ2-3	ASTALGGRADTQY
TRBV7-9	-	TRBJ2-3	ASSLLDTGPDTQY
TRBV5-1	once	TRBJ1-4	ASSLQGETNEKLF
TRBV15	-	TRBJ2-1	ATSRVSGNYNEQF
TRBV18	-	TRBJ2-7	ASSWDFGSYEQY
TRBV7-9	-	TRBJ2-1	ASQATSPNNEQF